The following is a T cell receptor (beta chain) sequence with its context. Its antigen is not known. Use was made of 950,000 to 1,000,000 CD4+ or CD8+ T cells in sorted libraries. This sample was included in a study of neurological immune-mediated disorders. Study conclusions and caveats: Across subjects, no CDR3 amino acid sequence appeared in expanded clones of more than one subject, a finding that suggested private repertoires in all groups. HTLV-1-associated myelopathy showed the most TCR clonal expansion; multiple sclerosis the least, below healthy controls.

Synthesis of cDNA was carried out by template-switch 5'RACE. The reaction used 10-nucleotide random UMIs. TCRdb re-analysed the 5' RACE reads in MiXCR, keeping a single row per CDR3 protein. The data hold some 30,000 distinct CDR3 sequences, with less than 25% observed a single time. The clonotype originates from a man aged 50-59 years with HTLV-1-associated myelopathy (HAM/TSP). The specimen sequenced was CD4+ T cells from blood.

CDR3 coding DNA: TGTGCCAGCAGCCATAGTCCAGGGCATAATTCACCCCTCCACTTT. Amino acids: CASSHSPGHNSPLHF. The gene calls are TRBV7-8 and TRBJ1-6; possible D gene TRBD1, 5 bases. V was pared by 5 bases and J by 5 bases, with 13 bases between. The V gene's germline CDR1 is SGHVS and CDR2 FQNEAQ. This CDR3 spans 15 amino acids.